This T cell receptor (beta chain) was sequenced during a study of vaccination and CD4 T cells after COVID-19. Overall study context: Six men and four women formed the convalescents, two being Hispanic.

Cultured CD4+ T-cell DNA underwent Oncomine TCR Beta short-read sequencing. The source of extracted genomic DNA was cultured CD4+ T cells. TCRdb fed the PCR reads into MiXCR, producing one record per CDR3 protein. The sample consists of more than 13,000 distinct CDR3 sequences, just over 20% of them appearing once. Treatment of the sample: roughly 11-day PBMC culture with coronavirus spike peptide pools or control peptides (ViraFEST assay). On this clonotype itself: Its antigen remains unknown.

This receptor was obtained from a human donor who received a COVID-19 vaccine. Sample: CD4+ T cells from blood, cultured in vitro, taken before SARS-CoV-2 vaccination.

CDR3 sequence: CASSVGRWTEAFF. The DNA of the CDR3 is TGTGCCAGCAGTGTTGGTCGGTGGACTGAAGCTTTCTTT. The V and J genes are TRBV12-3 or TRBV12-4 and TRBJ1-1, with D unresolved. The CDR3 sequence is 13 residues long. With 5 bases removed from V and 5 bases from J, the gap between germline ends came to 12 bases.